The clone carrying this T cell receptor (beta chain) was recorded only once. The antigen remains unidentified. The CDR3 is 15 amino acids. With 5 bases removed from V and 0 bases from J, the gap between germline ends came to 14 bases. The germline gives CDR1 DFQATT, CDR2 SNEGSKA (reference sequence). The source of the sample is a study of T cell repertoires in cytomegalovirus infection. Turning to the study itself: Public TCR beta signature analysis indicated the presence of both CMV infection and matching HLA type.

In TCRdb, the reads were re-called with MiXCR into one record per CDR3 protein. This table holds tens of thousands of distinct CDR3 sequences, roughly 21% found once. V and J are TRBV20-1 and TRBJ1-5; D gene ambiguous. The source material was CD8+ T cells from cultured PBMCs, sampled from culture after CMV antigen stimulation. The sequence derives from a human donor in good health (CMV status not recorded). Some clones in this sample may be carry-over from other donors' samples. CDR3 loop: CSAPRTVDSNQPQHF. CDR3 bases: TGCAGTGCTCCTAGGACTGTGGATAGCAATCAGCCCCAGCATTTT.